This T cell receptor (beta chain) derives from a study of blood T cell repertoires in COVID-19. Libraries were prepared by immunoSEQ multiplex PCR; TCRdb keeps only in-frame clonotypes and omits some of them. The sample contains 45,000 to 60,000 clones, approximately 86% of which appear only once. CDR1 is SNHLY and CDR2 is FYNNEI in the germline V gene. The CDR3 is 13 residues long. V was shortened by 5 bases and J by 1 base, with 8 bases between the two germline ends. This sequence joins TRBV2 and TRBJ2-5; D is undetermined. Sequencing was carried out using peripheral blood. The clonotype was recovered from a man in his fifties or sixties with active or convalescent COVID-19. CDR3 amino acids: CASSILLQETQYF. CDR3 bases: TGTGCCAGCAGTATACTACTCCAAGAGACCCAGTACTTC.